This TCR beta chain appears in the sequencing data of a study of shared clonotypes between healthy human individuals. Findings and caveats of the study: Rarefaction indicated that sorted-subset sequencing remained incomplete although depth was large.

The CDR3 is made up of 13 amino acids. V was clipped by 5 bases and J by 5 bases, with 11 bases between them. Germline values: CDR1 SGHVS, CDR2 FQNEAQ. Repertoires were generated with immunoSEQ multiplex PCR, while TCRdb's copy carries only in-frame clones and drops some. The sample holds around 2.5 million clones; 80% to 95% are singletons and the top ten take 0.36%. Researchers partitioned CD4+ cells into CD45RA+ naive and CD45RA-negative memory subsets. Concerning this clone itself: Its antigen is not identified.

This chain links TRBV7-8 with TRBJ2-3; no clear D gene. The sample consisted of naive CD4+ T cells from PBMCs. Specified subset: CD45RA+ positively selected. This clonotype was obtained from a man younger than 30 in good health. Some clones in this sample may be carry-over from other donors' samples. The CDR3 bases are TGTGCCAGCAGCCCAAGGTTGCGAGATACGCAGTATTTT. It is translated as CASSPRLRDTQYF.